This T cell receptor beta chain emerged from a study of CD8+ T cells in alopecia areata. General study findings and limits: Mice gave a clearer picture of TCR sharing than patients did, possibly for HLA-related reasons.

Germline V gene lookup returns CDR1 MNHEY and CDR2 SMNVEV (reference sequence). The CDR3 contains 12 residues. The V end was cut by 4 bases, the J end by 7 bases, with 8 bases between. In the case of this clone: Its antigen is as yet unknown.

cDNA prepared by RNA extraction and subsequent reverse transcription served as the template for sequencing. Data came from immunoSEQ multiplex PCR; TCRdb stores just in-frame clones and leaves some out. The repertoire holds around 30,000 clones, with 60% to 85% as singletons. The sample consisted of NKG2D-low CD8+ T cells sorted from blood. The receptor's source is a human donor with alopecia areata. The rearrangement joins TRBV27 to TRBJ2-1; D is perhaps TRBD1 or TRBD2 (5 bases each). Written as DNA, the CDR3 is TGTGCCAGCAGTTCCTGGGGGAATGAGCAGTTCTTC. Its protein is CASSSWGNEQFF.